This T cell receptor beta chain was captured by sequencing in a study of shared clonotypes between healthy human individuals. Findings of the study overall: Depth was large, yet rarefaction showed that sorted-subset sequencing was incomplete.

A remark on this clone: Its antigen remains unidentified. A much larger clone differs by one base, so this may be a read error. This sample also contains other DNA sequences that code for the same CDR3.

This table comes from immunoSEQ multiplex PCR, and its TCRdb copy is limited to in-frame clones, with some not included. The sample has millions of clones, 85% to 95% seen once. V lost 3 bases and J lost 3, with 2 bases in between. The CDR3 spans 11 residues. CDR1 is MGHDK and CDR2 is SYGVNS in the germline V gene. Sequencing used naive CD4+ T cells sorted from blood. Noted subset: CD45RA+ positively selected. The sequence was obtained from a man aged 18 to 35 in good health. The genes are TRBV25-1 and TRBJ1-1, with D hard to call. The CDR3 bases are TGTGCCAGCAGTGATTACACTGAAGCTTTCTTT. The encoded protein is CASSDYTEAFF. The whole variable domain, filled in from reference TRBV25-1 and TRBJ1-1, reads EADIYQTPRYLVIGTGKKITLECSQTMGHDKMYWYQQDPGMELHLIHYSYGVNSTEKGDLSSESTVSRIRTEHFPLTLESARPSHTSQYLCASSDYTEAFFGQGTRLTVV.